These 17 T cell receptor beta chains originate from one sample sequenced in a study of STAT5B mutations in CD4+ large granular lymphocyte leukemia (dated by TCRdb to about 2022). Library construction relied on the immunoSEQ multiplex PCR assay. In its TCRdb copy, this immuneACCESS table keeps in-frame sequences only and misses some clones. Where compared with another copy, unresolved V genes explain less than half of these, and the others have no known cause. The sample table records 30,000 to 35,000 clones; 69% of these occur just once. Of the sample, approximately 2.5% falls within the top ten clones. Sequenced sample: CD4+ T cells from blood buffy coats. These receptors all stem from a human donor in good health.

This clone was recorded a few times. The rearrangement links TRBV6-5 to TRBJ1-1, with 7 bases aligning to TRBD1. This CDR3 has 15 residues. The germline V gene has CDR1 MNHEY and CDR2 SVGAGI. The V gene end was trimmed by 8 bases and the J gene end by 1 base; junction bases not matched to a gene: 10. CDR3: CASRRGLERNTEAFF. CDR3 nucleotides: TGTGCCAGCCGGAGGGGGCTTGAGAGGAACACTGAAGCTTTCTTT.

The chain uses TRBV4-2 and TRBJ2-1; D could derive from TRBD1 or TRBD2 (5 bases each). The CDR3 covers 16 residues. Per the germline V gene, CDR1 is LGHNA and CDR2 is YNFKEQ. Trimming cost V 4 bases and J 2 bases, with 15 bases left between them. For the CDR3, the DNA is TGTGCCAGCAGCCTTTTCGGGACGGAGACCTACAATGAGCAGTTCTTC. It specifies CASSLFGTETYNEQFF.

The V and J genes are TRBV10-3 and TRBJ2-7, with 7 bases lining up with TRBD1. Germline CDR1 reads ENHRY; CDR2 reads SYGVKD. The CDR3 extends over 14 amino acids. The V and J ends lost 6 bases and 3 bases, in that order; junction bases with no gene match: 8. Written as DNA, the CDR3 is TGTGCCATCAGACAAGGGGGCCGGAGCTACGAGCAGTACTTC. Amino acid sequence: CAIRQGGRSYEQYF.

This chain links TRBV7-6 with TRBJ2-1; the match to TRBD1 covers 11 bases. CDR1 SGHVS and CDR2 FNYEAQ come from the germline V gene. V was clipped by 6 bases and J by 8 bases; unmatched bases: 3. The length of the CDR3 is 13 residues. The CDR3 coding sequence is TGTGCCAGCAGTTTGGACAGGGGGCATGAGCAGTTCTTC. Protein sequence: CASSLDRGHEQFF.

This chain links TRBV29-1 with TRBJ2-1; 11 nucleotides align to TRBD2. In germline, CDR1 is SQVTM, CDR2 ANQGSEA. CDR3 size: 20 residues. With 1 base clipped from V and 3 bases from J, the junction kept 17 bases outside the gene matches. The CDR3 sequence is CSVEGGPGGGTSGIYNEQFF. CDR3 in DNA: TGCAGCGTTGAAGGGGGCCCTGGGGGAGGGACTAGCGGTATCTACAATGAGCAGTTCTTC.

V is TRBV19 and J is TRBJ2-1; tentative D call: TRBD1 (5 bases). Between the trimmed V and J ends, which lost 3 bases and 7 bases, there was a span of 10 bases. This CDR3 region has 13 residues. CDR1 and CDR2 (germline): LNHDA, SQIVND (reference sequence). CDR3 loop: CASSILQVNEQFF. CDR3 DNA sequence: TGTGCCAGTAGTATTTTACAGGTGAATGAGCAGTTCTTC.

This sequence joins TRBV7-2 and TRBJ2-7, with D possibly being TRBD1 or TRBD2 (5 bases each). This CDR3 has 16 residues. Trimming pared 4 bases from V and 3 bases from J, leaving 19 bases between. Looked up from germline, CDR1 is SGHTA and CDR2 is FQGNSA. The CDR3: CASSSHLGLGGYEQYF. The CDR3 DNA reads as TGTGCCAGCAGCTCTCATTTGGGGCTAGGAGGCTACGAGCAGTACTTC. Full variable domain (missing parts from reference TRBV7-2 and TRBJ2-7): GAGVSQSPSNKVTEKGKDVELRCDPISGHTALYWYRQSLGQGLEFLIYFQGNSAPDKSGLPSDRFSAERTGGSVSTLTIQRTQQEDSAVYLCASSSHLGLGGYEQYFGPGTRLTVT.

The chain links TRBV5-1 to TRBJ1-6; TRBD1 matches 7 bases. Losses at the gene ends were 5 bases for V and 2 bases for J; bases not matched to a gene: 7. This CDR3 is 16 amino acids long. From germline, CDR1 is SGHRS and CDR2 YFSETQ. CDR3 coding DNA: TGCGCCAGCAGTCCCGGACAGGATACCTATAATTCACCCCTCCACTTT. Its translation is CASSPGQDTYNSPLHF.

This clone was observed a few times. The chain is built from TRBV25-1 and TRBJ2-2; the D gene is possibly TRBD1 (6 bases). The CDR3 is 13 residues long. The V and J ends lost 3 bases and 6 bases respectively, with 8 bases between them. Germline CDR1 and CDR2: MGHDK and SYGVNS. The CDR3 DNA sequence: TGTGCCAGCAGTGAGCCAGGGGCCGGGGAGCTGTTTTTT. Amino acids: CASSEPGAGELFF.

The genes are TRBV6-5 and TRBJ1-4; 7 nucleotides match TRBD1. V gave up 2 bases and J gave up 6 bases; unmatched junction bases: 6. The germline V gene encodes CDR1 MNHEY and CDR2 SVGAGI. The CDR3 totals 15 residues. In DNA, the CDR3 is TGTGCCAGCAGTTACACGACAGGGAGGCATGAAAAACTGTTTTTT. Translation: CASSYTTGRHEKLFF.

The chain is built from TRBV7-6 and TRBJ2-7, with 10 bases identical to TRBD1. CDR3 length: 17 residues. After removal of 5 bases from V and 3 bases from J, the junction contained 13 bases not matched to a gene. The germline V gene encodes CDR1 SGHVS and CDR2 FNYEAQ. The CDR3 region has the DNA TGTGCCAGCAGCCGTCAATCGGGACAGGGGTTCGTCTACGAGCAGTACTTC. This encodes CASSRQSGQGFVYEQYF.

The rearrangement uses TRBV4-3 and TRBJ1-2, with 10 bases fitting TRBD1. This CDR3 spans 15 amino acids. J gave up 6 bases and V 2 bases, and 6 bases lay outside the gene matches. In germline, CDR1 is LGHNA, CDR2 YSLEER. The CDR3 region has the DNA TGCGCCAGCAGCCAAACGACAGGGGGCGCAAATGGCTACACCTTC. This codes for CASSQTTGGANGYTF.

This clone was counted between two and nine times. This chain uses TRBV18 with TRBJ1-2, with unresolved D. Trimming removed 3 bases at V and 3 bases at J, with 5 bases between. The CDR3 length is 12 residues. Germline V gene data show CDR1 as KGHSH and CDR2 as LQKENI. CDR3 in amino acids: CASSPADYGYTF. CDR3 coding DNA: TGTGCCAGCTCACCGGCGGACTATGGCTACACCTTC.

The CDR3 protein is CAISGQGQETQYF. CDR3 nucleotide sequence: TGTGCCATCAGTGGACAGGGGCAAGAGACCCAGTACTTC. The chain has TRBV10-3 and TRBJ2-5, with TRBD1 matching over 8 bases. Germline assignment: CDR1 ENHRY and CDR2 SYGVKD. The CDR3 consists of 13 residues. The V and J ends lost 4 bases and 2 bases, in that order; junction bases with no gene match: 0.

CDR3 in amino acids: CASTLRVGTLHF. DNA for the CDR3: TGTGCCAGCACCCTGCGGGTGGGCACCCTCCACTTT. The V and J genes are TRBV28 and TRBJ1-6; the D is unclear. Trimming stripped 7 bases from V and 14 bases from J, with 15 bases between. Germline loops: CDR1 MDHEN, CDR2 SYDVKM. CDR3 length: 12 amino acids.

The chain links TRBV6-1 to TRBJ1-2; possible D gene TRBD1, 6 bases. The CDR3 is 14 residues long. V was cut by 7 bases and J by 1 base, with 13 bases left in between. Germline-derived CDR1 and CDR2 are MNHNS and SASEGT. Here the CDR3 DNA reads TGTGCCAGCATTGGACAGCGACATAACTATGGCTACACCTTC. Protein product: CASIGQRHNYGYTF.

The rearrangement uses TRBV19 and TRBJ2-3; no firm D call. V lost 3 bases and J 2 bases, leaving 15 bases between the germline ends. Germline V lookup: CDR1 LNHDA, CDR2 SQIVND (reference sequence). This CDR3 spans 16 amino acids. The CDR3 nucleotides read TGTGCCAGTAGTATTGGCATTTCAGGCCTCACAGATACGCAGTATTTT. It yields the protein CASSIGISGLTDTQYF.